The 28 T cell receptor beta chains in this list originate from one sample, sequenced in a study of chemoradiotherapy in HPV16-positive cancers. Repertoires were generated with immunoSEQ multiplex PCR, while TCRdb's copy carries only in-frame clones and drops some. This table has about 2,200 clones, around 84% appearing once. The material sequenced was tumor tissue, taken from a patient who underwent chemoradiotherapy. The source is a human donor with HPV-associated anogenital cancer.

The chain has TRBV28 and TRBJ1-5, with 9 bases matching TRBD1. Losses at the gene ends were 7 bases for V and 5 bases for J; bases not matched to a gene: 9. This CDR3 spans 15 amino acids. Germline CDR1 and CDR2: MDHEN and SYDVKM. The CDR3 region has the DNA TGTGCCAGCACCTTAGGGACAGGGTGGGATCAGCCCCAGCATTTT. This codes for CASTLGTGWDQPQHF.

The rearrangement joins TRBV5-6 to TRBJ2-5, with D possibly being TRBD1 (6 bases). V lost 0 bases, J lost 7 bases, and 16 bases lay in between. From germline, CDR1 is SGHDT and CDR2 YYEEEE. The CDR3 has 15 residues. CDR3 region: CASSLVGAGRSTQYF. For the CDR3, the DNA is TGTGCCAGCAGCTTGGTGGGGGCTGGGCGGTCGACCCAGTACTTC.

This CDR3 is CASSRSSGLAGADTQYF. For the CDR3, the DNA is TGTGCCAGCAGCCGTTCTTCGGGACTAGCGGGAGCAGATACGCAGTATTTT. The V gene is TRBV7-9, the J gene TRBJ2-3; 14 bases agree with TRBD2. Trimming cost V 5 bases and J 4 bases; bases outside gene matches: 8. This CDR3 spans 17 amino acids. The V gene's germline CDR1 is SEHNR and CDR2 FQNEAQ (reference sequence).

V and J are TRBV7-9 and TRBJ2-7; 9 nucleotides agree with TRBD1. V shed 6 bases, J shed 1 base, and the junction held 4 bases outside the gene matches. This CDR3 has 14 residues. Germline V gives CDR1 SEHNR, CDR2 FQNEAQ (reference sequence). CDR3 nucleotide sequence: TGTGCCAGCAGACCGGGACAGGGTTCCTACGAGCAGTACTTC. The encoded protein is CASRPGQGSYEQYF.

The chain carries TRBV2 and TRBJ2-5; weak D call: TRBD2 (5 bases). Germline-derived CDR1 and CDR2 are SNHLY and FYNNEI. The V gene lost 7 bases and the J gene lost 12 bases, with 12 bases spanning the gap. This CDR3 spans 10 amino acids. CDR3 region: CASIADSKYF. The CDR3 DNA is TGTGCCAGCATTGCGGACTCTAAGTACTTC.

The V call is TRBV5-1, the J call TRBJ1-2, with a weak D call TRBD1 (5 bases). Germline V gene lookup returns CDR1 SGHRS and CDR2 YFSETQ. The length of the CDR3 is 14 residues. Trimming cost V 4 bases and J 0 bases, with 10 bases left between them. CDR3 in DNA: TGCGCCAGCAGCCCCGGACAAGCTAACTATGGCTACACCTTC. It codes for CASSPGQANYGYTF.

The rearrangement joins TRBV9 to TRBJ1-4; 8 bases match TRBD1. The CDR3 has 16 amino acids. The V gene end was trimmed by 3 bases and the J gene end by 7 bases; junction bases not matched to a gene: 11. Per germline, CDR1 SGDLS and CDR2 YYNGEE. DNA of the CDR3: TGTGCCAGCAGCGCCCATCCAGGGGGCGGTGGTGAAAAACTGTTTTTT. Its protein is CASSAHPGGGGEKLFF.

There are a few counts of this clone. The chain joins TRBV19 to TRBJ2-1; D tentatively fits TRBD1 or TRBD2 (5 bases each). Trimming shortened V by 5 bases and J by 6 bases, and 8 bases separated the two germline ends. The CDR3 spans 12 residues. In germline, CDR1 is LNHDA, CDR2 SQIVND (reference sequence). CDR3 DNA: TGTGCCAGTAGTTCGGGGACCAATGAGCAGTTCTTC. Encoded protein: CASSSGTNEQFF.

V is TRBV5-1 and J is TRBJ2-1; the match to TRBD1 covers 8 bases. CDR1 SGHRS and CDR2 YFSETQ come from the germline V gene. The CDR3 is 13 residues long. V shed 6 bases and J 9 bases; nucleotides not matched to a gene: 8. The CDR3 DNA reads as TGCGCCAGCACCTCAGGGGGCCGGGGTGAGCAGTTCTTC. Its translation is CASTSGGRGEQFF.

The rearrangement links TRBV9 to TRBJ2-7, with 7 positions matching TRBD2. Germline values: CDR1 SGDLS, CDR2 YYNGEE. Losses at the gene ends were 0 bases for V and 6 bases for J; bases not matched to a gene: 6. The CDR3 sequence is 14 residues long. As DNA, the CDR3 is TGTGCCAGCAGCGTAGTGGGGACTACTCGCGAGCAGTACTTC. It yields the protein CASSVVGTTREQYF.

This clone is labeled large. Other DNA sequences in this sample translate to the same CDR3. CDR3 DNA: TGTGCCAGCAGCCCGGGACATAGAGGATACGAGCAGTACTTC. Residues: CASSPGHRGYEQYF. V gene TRBV5-4 combines with J gene TRBJ2-7; weak D call: TRBD1 (6 bases). The CDR3 totals 14 residues. V lost 4 bases and J lost 4, with 15 bases in between. Germline V gene sequence: CDR1 SGHNT, CDR2 YYREEE (reference sequence).

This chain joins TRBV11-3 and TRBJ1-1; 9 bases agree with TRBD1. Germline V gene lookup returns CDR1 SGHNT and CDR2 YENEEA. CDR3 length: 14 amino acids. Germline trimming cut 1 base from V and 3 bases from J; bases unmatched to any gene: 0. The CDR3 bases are TGTGCCAGCAGCTTAGGGACAGGGGACACTGAAGCTTTCTTT. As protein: CASSLGTGDTEAFF.

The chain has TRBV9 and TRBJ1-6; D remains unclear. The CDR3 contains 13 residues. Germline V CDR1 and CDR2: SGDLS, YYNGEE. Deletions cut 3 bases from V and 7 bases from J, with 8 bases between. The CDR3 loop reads CASSGGGNSPLHF. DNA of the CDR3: TGTGCCAGCAGCGGTGGAGGGAATTCACCCCTCCACTTT.

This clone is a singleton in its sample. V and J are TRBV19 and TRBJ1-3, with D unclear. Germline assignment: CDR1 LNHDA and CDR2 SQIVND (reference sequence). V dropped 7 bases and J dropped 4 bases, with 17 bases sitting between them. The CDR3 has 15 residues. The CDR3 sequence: CASIKERAGGNTIYF. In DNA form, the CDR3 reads TGTGCCAGTATCAAGGAGCGTGCGGGGGGAAACACCATATATTTT.

DNA for the CDR3: TGTGCCAGCAGCCAACCGGGACGGGTAGCAGATACGCAGTATTTT. It specifies CASSQPGRVADTQYF. The chain has TRBV4-2 and TRBJ2-3, with D perhaps TRBD1 or TRBD2 (5 bases each). From germline, CDR1 is LGHNA and CDR2 YNFKEQ. Trimming shortened V by 2 bases and J by 4 bases, and 13 bases separated the two germline ends. CDR3 length equals 15 residues.

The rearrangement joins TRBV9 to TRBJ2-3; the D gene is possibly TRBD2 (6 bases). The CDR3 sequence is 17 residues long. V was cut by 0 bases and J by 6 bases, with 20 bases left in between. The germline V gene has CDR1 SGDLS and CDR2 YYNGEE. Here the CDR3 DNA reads TGTGCCAGCAGCGTAGACCCCGGGGGTCTAGTTCTGGATACGCAGTATTTT. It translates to CASSVDPGGLVLDTQYF. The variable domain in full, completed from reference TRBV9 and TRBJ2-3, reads DSGVTQTPKHLITATGQRVTLRCSPRSGDLSVYWYQQSLDQGLQFLIQYYNGEERAKGNILERFSAQQFPDLHSELNLSSLELGDSALYFCASSVDPGGLVLDTQYFGPGTRLTVL.

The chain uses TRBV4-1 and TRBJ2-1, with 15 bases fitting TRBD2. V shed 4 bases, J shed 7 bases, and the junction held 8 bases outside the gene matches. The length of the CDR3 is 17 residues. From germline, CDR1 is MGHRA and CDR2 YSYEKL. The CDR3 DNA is TGCGCCAGCAGCCTGGGACTAGCGGGAGGATTGCGGAATGAGCAGTTCTTC. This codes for CASSLGLAGGLRNEQFF.

The CDR3 nucleotides are TGTGCCAGCAGCACACCGGCTTCCTATGGCTACACCTTC. It encodes CASSTPASYGYTF. The chain is built from TRBV7-9 and TRBJ1-2; no definite D call. CDR3 length equals 13 residues. Germline V gene sequence: CDR1 SEHNR, CDR2 FQNEAQ (reference sequence). V lost 5 bases to trimming and J lost 4 bases, with 11 bases between them.

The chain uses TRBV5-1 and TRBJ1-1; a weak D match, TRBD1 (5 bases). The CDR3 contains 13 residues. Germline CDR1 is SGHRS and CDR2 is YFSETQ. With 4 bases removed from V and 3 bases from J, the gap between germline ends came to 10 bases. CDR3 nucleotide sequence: TGCGCCAGCAGCCCCGGGGGTGACACTGAAGCTTTCTTT. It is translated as CASSPGGDTEAFF.

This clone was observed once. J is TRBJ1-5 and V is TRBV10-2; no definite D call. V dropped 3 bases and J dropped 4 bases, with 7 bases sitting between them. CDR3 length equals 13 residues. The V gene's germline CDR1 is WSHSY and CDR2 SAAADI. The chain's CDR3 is CASSERPNQPQHF. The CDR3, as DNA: TGCGCCAGCAGTGAAAGGCCTAATCAGCCCCAGCATTTT.

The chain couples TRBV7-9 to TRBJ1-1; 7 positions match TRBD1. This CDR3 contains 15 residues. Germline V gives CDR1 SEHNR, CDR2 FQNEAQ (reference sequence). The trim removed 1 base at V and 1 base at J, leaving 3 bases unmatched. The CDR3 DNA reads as TGTGCCAGCAGCTTAGGGCAGGGGGGGAACACTGAAGCTTTCTTT. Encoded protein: CASSLGQGGNTEAFF. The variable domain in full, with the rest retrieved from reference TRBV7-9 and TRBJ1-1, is DTGVSQNPRHKITKRGQNVTFRCDPISEHNRLYWYRQTLGQGPEFLTYFQNEAQLEKSRLLSDRFSAERPKGSFSTLEIQRTEQGDSAMYLCASSLGQGGNTEAFFGQGTRLTVV.

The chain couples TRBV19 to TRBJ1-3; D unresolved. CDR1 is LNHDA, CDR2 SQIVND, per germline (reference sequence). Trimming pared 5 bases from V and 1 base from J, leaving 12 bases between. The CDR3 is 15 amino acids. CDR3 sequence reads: CASSSSGESGNTIYF. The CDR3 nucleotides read TGTGCCAGTAGTTCCTCCGGGGAATCTGGAAACACCATATATTTT.

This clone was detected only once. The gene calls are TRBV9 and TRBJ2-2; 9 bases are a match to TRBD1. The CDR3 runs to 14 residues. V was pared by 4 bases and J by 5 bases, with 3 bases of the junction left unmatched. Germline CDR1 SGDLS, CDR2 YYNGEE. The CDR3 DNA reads TGTGCCAGCAGCTTGACAGGGGGGACCGGGGAGCTGTTTTTT. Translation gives CASSLTGGTGELFF.

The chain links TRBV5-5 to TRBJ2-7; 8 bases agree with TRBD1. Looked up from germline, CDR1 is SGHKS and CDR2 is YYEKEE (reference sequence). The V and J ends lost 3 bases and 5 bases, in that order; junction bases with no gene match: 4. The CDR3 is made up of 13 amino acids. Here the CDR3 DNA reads TGTGCCAGCAGCTCGACAGGGGTCAACGAGCAGTACTTC. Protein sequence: CASSSTGVNEQYF.

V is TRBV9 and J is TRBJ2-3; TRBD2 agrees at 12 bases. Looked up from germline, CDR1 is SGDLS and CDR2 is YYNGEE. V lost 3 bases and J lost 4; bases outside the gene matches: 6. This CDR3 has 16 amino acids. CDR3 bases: TGTGCCAGCAGCGCGACTAGCGGGGGCCGCGCAGATACGCAGTATTTT. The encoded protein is CASSATSGGRADTQYF.

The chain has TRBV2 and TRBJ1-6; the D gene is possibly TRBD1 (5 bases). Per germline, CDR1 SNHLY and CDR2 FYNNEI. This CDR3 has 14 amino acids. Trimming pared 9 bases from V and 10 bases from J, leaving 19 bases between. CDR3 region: CASTFEAGHSPLHF. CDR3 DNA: TGTGCCAGTACCTTCGAGGCAGGGCACTCACCCCTCCACTTT.

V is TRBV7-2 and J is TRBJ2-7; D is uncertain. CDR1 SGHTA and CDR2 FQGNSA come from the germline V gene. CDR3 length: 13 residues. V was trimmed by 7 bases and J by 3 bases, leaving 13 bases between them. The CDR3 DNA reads TGTGCCAGCAACTCCTATCGCAGCTACGAGCAGTACTTC. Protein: CASNSYRSYEQYF.

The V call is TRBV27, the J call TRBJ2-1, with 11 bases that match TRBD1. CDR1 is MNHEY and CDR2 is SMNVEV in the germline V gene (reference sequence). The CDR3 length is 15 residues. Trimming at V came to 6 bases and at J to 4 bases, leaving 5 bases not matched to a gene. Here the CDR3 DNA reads TGTGCCAGCAGGGACGGGACAGGGGGTTACAATGAGCAGTTCTTC. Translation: CASRDGTGGYNEQFF.